The 22 T cell receptor beta chains below come from one sample, sequenced in a study of cytotoxic CD8 clonotypes in ibrutinib-treated CLL. Profiled with immunoSEQ multiplex PCR; TCRdb holds only in-frame clones, not every one. The sample includes hundreds of thousands of clones, around 70% of them seen just once. Sequenced here: PBMCs, sampled after 24 months of ibrutinib treatment. Receptors were obtained from a human donor with chronic lymphocytic leukemia.

The CDR3 DNA is TGTGCCAGCAGTTCCATGACAGATACCTACGAGCAGTACTTC. Its protein is CASSSMTDTYEQYF. This chain joins TRBV6-5 and TRBJ2-7; weak D call: TRBD1 (5 bases). The germline V and J ends were trimmed by 4 bases and 2 bases, with 12 bases remaining between them. Germline-derived CDR1 and CDR2 are MNHEY and SVGAGI. The CDR3 consists of 14 residues.

This rearrangement joins TRBV9 to TRBJ1-2, with TRBD1 identical over 7 bases. Losses at the gene ends were 7 bases for V and 4 bases for J; bases not matched to a gene: 4. The CDR3 extends over 12 amino acids. Germline assignment: CDR1 SGDLS and CDR2 YYNGEE. CDR3 sequence reads: CASATGIYGYTF. The CDR3 region has the DNA TGTGCCAGCGCGACAGGGATCTATGGCTACACCTTC. Looking up the rest from reference TRBV9 and TRBJ1-2 gives the full variable domain: DSGVTQTPKHLITATGQRVTLRCSPRSGDLSVYWYQQSLDQGLQFLIQYYNGEERAKGNILERFSAQQFPDLHSELNLSSLELGDSALYFCASATGIYGYTFGSGTRLTVV.

CDR3 nucleotide sequence: TGTGCCAGCAGCCATTTAGTGGGACAGGGGGCGGGCGAGCAGTACTTC. This sequence encodes CASSHLVGQGAGEQYF. The chain combines TRBV7-6 with TRBJ2-7; 12 bases fit TRBD1. The CDR3 has 16 amino acids. Germline CDR1 SGHVS, CDR2 FNYEAQ. Trimming removed 5 bases from V and 6 bases from J; junction bases left unmatched: 11.

The chain has TRBV6-4 and TRBJ2-3; no reliable D call. Trimming pared 4 bases from V and 0 bases from J, leaving 20 bases between. The CDR3 sequence is 18 residues long. Germline CDR1 is MRHNA and CDR2 is SNTAGT. The CDR3 bases are TGTGCCAGCAGTGCTGATTTTAGAAGTGCTCCTAGCACAGATACGCAGTATTTT. Its translation: CASSADFRSAPSTDTQYF.

The chain joins TRBV6-6 to TRBJ1-2; D is uncertain. The CDR3 sequence is 12 residues long. V was shortened by 7 bases and J by 7 bases, with 13 bases between the two germline ends. CDR1 MNHNY and CDR2 SVGAGI come from the germline V gene (reference sequence). The CDR3, as DNA: TGTGCCAGCACCACACAGTTACCTGGCTACACCTTC. Residues: CASTTQLPGYTF.

The rearrangement joins TRBV4-1 to TRBJ1-1; the D gene is possibly TRBD1 (5 bases). CDR3 length: 16 amino acids. Between the trimmed V and J ends, which lost 3 bases and 2 bases, there was a span of 16 bases. Per germline, CDR1 MGHRA and CDR2 YSYEKL. For the CDR3, the DNA is TGCGCCAGCAGCCACCACGGACATGGGGATAACACTGAAGCTTTCTTT. This encodes CASSHHGHGDNTEAFF.

Note on this clone: The same CDR3 can be traced to other DNA sequences in this sample. The chain joins TRBV7-2 to TRBJ1-5; D call uncertain. Germline CDR1 and CDR2: SGHTA and FQGNSA. The CDR3 extends over 13 amino acids. V lost 1 base to trimming and J lost 4 bases, with 5 bases between them. This CDR3 reads CASSLGLNQPQHF. The CDR3 DNA sequence: TGTGCCAGCAGCTTAGGGCTGAATCAGCCCCAGCATTTT.

The chain links TRBV10-2 to TRBJ2-1, with 8 bases that match TRBD2. J was trimmed by 4 bases and V by 6 bases; bases with no gene match: 5. This CDR3 has 14 amino acids. From germline, CDR1 is WSHSY and CDR2 SAAADI. CDR3 region: CASRSASGYNEQFF. The CDR3 DNA sequence: TGCGCCAGCAGGTCTGCTAGCGGGTACAATGAGCAGTTCTTC.

This clone was seen once. DNA for the CDR3: TGTGCCAGCAGCTTAGGCATACAGGGCACTGAAGCTTTCTTT. This translates into CASSLGIQGTEAFF. This sequence joins TRBV7-2 and TRBJ1-1, with D tentatively TRBD1 (6 bases). Germline CDR1 SGHTA, CDR2 FQGNSA. The length of the CDR3 is 14 residues. The V end was cut by 1 base, the J end by 4 bases, with 10 bases between. The entire variable domain, with the rest obtained from reference TRBV7-2 and TRBJ1-1, is as follows: GAGVSQSPSNKVTEKGKDVELRCDPISGHTALYWYRQSLGQGLEFLIYFQGNSAPDKSGLPSDRFSAERTGGSVSTLTIQRTQQEDSAVYLCASSLGIQGTEAFFGQGTRLTVV.

The chain has TRBV7-9 and TRBJ1-2, with no clear D. The CDR3 consists of 15 residues. Germline assignment: CDR1 SEHNR and CDR2 FQNEAQ (reference sequence). V shed 4 bases and J shed 4 bases, with 16 bases lying between them. The DNA for the CDR3 is TGTGCCAGCAGCTCCGAAAAAGTCAGAGTCTATGGCTACACCTTC. Amino acid sequence: CASSSEKVRVYGYTF.

The rearrangement links TRBV14 to TRBJ2-7, with 7 bases identical to TRBD1. V lost 3 bases and J lost 0; bases outside the gene matches: 11. Germline CDR1 and CDR2: SGHDN and FVKESK. This CDR3 is 17 amino acids long. The CDR3 nucleotides read TGTGCCAGCAGCCAGGTACCGGGACAGCCATACTCCTACGAGCAGTACTTC. Its translation: CASSQVPGQPYSYEQYF.

Written as DNA, the CDR3 is TGCAGCGTTGAGGGCCTAGCGGGAATTGTAGGCCAAGAGACCCAGTACTTC. Translated: CSVEGLAGIVGQETQYF. The rearrangement uses TRBV29-1 and TRBJ2-5; 9 positions agree with TRBD2. Trimming took 3 bases from V and 1 from J; bases not matched to a gene: 12. The CDR3 contains 17 residues. Germline CDR1 SQVTM, CDR2 ANQGSEA.

This sequence joins TRBV5-6 and TRBJ2-3, with 8 bases fitting TRBD1. Unmatched junction bases numbered 5, after V lost 4 bases and J lost 1 base. The CDR3 spans 15 residues. Germline V lookup: CDR1 SGHDT, CDR2 YYEEEE. The CDR3 DNA is TGTGCCAGCAGCAAAGGACAGGGTGGCACAGATACGCAGTATTTT. Translation: CASSKGQGGTDTQYF.

V and J are TRBV11-3 and TRBJ2-7; no firm D call. This CDR3 spans 13 amino acids. V was pared by 2 bases and J by 4 bases, with 9 bases between. CDR1 and CDR2 from the germline V gene are SGHNT and YENEEA. The DNA of the CDR3 is TGTGCCAGCAGCTTATTCCACGGATACGAGCAGTACTTC. As protein: CASSLFHGYEQYF. Looking up the rest from reference TRBV11-3 and TRBJ2-7 gives the full variable domain: EAGVVQSPRYKIIEKKQPVAFWCNPISGHNTLYWYLQNLGQGPELLIRYENEEAVDDSQLPKDRFSAERLKGVDSTLKIQPAELGDSAVYLCASSLFHGYEQYFGPGTRLTVT.

The DNA for the CDR3 is TGTGCCAGCAGCAGGGACAGGTCGGCCGGGGAGCTGTTTTTT. It specifies CASSRDRSAGELFF. The chain combines TRBV7-2 with TRBJ2-2, with 8 bases matching TRBD1. CDR1 is SGHTA, CDR2 FQGNSA, per germline. The trim removed 5 bases at V and 6 bases at J, leaving 5 bases unmatched. The length of the CDR3 is 14 residues.

This chain uses TRBV29-1 with TRBJ2-7, with 10 nucleotides matching TRBD1. CDR1 and CDR2 from the germline V gene are SQVTM and ANQGSEA. The CDR3 totals 15 residues. The V gene end was trimmed by 4 bases and the J gene end by 9 bases; junction bases not matched to a gene: 15. This CDR3 reads CSVGPTGQGSKVQYF. CDR3 nucleotide sequence: TGCAGCGTTGGGCCGACGGGACAGGGGTCTAAGGTGCAGTACTTC.

The chain couples TRBV6-5 to TRBJ2-5; TRBD1 might be the D (5 bases). V was trimmed by 2 bases and J by 5 bases, leaving 12 bases between them. The CDR3 spans 14 residues. Germline loops: CDR1 MNHEY, CDR2 SVGAGI. The CDR3 coding sequence is TGTGCCAGCAGTTACGCAGGGATCGCGGAGACCCAGTACTTC. Encoded protein: CASSYAGIAETQYF.

The chain carries TRBV28 and TRBJ2-6; no definite D call. CDR1 and CDR2 (germline): MDHEN, SYDVKM. This CDR3 has 16 residues. Between the trimmed V and J ends, which lost 6 bases and 0 bases, there was a span of 12 bases. CDR3 sequence reads: CASSILGNSGANVLTF. DNA of the CDR3: TGTGCCAGCAGCATCCTAGGGAACTCTGGGGCCAACGTCCTGACTTTC.

The V call is TRBV10-3, the J call TRBJ1-2; D is undetermined. The V gene lost 4 bases and the J gene lost 5 bases, with 14 bases spanning the gap. Germline V gene data show CDR1 as ENHRY and CDR2 as SYGVKD. CDR3 length: 14 residues. CDR3 residues: CAISGAQHGYGYTF. CDR3 DNA: TGTGCCATCAGTGGGGCCCAACATGGTTATGGCTACACCTTC.

This clone appeared a few times. The chain recombines TRBV28 with TRBJ2-1; D is unclear. Deletions cut 6 bases from V and 6 bases from J, with 9 bases between. This CDR3 has 12 residues. The germline CDR1 and CDR2 sequences are MDHEN and SYDVKM. The DNA for the CDR3 is TGTGCCAGCAGCGTTAGGCGCAATGAGCAGTTCTTC. Translated, it gives CASSVRRNEQFF.

The rearrangement joins TRBV29-1 to TRBJ2-7; D is perhaps TRBD1 (6 bases). This CDR3 spans 13 amino acids. The germline CDR1 and CDR2 sequences are SQVTM and ANQGSEA. The ends were cut back, 2 bases at V and 5 bases at J, with 13 bases in the middle. The CDR3: CSVELNRDHEQYF. In nucleotides, the CDR3 is TGCAGCGTTGAATTGAACAGGGACCACGAGCAGTACTTC.

This chain connects TRBV20-1 to TRBJ2-7; 13 bases match TRBD2. CDR3 size: 11 residues. V shed 6 bases, J shed 11 bases, and the junction held 4 bases outside the gene matches. Per the germline V gene, CDR1 is DFQATT and CDR2 is SNEGSKA (reference sequence). CDR3 region: CSAQTSGREYF. CDR3 nucleotide sequence: TGCAGTGCCCAAACTAGCGGGAGGGAGTACTTC.